The subject of this entry is one T cell receptor beta chain. Antigen: not known. The CDR3 loop spans 13 amino acids. Trimming took 3 bases from V and 6 from J, leaving 9 bases between them. Germline assignment: CDR1 MGHRA and CDR2 YSYEKL. Naive CD8 cells lacked CD45RO and underwent positive selection for CCR7, leaving out terminally differentiated effector memory CD45RA+ cells. The assay was immunoSEQ multiplex PCR, and TCRdb's table has in-frame clones only and misses some. The table records about 2,200,000 clones, about 93% of them present only once. The source of the sample is a study of shared clonotypes between healthy human individuals. Study findings and constraints: In several donors, around 5% of naive CD4 clonotypes appeared in common.

The clonotype comes from a man aged 18 to 30 in good health. Some clones in this sample may be carry-over from other donors' samples. The material sequenced was naive CD8+ T cells from PBMCs. The chain joins TRBV4-1 to TRBJ2-1; D perhaps matches TRBD2 (6 bases). Here the CDR3 DNA reads TGCGCCAGCAGCCAGACTAGTCCCAATGAGCAGTTCTTC. Translating it yields CASSQTSPNEQFF.